The T cell receptor beta chain under discussion was sequenced for a study of T cells in Graves' hyperthyroidism and ophthalmopathy. There were TCR beta CDR3 regions amplified from RNA transcripts. The HTBI set primed first-round TCR CDR3 RT-PCR. In TCRdb, the multiplex PCR reads were re-called with MiXCR into one record per CDR3 protein. In the table there are 90,000 to 120,000 distinct CDR3 sequences, around a sixth of which are singletons. Overall study results and limits: Ophthalmopathy was told apart from stable hyperthyroidism by a 13 V-J model. Most thyroid-expanded clonotypes above 0.001 were also found in blood.

This clonotype was detected ten times or more. Its target is unknown. Stable Graves' hyperthyroidism meant no ophthalmopathy progression within 18 months. Patients were excluded for uncontrolled infection, other autoimmune disease, pregnancy or lactation. Trimming took off 4 bases at V and 2 bases at J, with 24 bases between the two ends. Germline V gene data show CDR1 as MDHEN and CDR2 as SYDVKM. The CDR3 runs to 18 residues. This TCR was sampled from a woman aged 45 to 65 with Graves' hyperthyroidism. The chain joins TRBV28 to TRBJ2-7; maybe TRBD1 (6 bases). Sequenced input: blood. CDR3 bases: TGTGCCAGCAGTTCGGCGTCCCCCAGAGACAGGTCCCCCTACGAGCAGTACGTC. Translation gives CASSSASPRDRSPYEQYV.